This record concerns one T cell receptor (beta chain) sequence. Participants classified as exposed had met a COVID-19 case within 2 weeks before study entry. Original data processing: Reference gene primer amplification in the assay estimated nucleated cell counts. The protocol was immunoSEQ multiplex PCR, while the TCRdb copy is restricted to in-frame clones and leaves out a portion. V and J calls and clone size are those listed in that table; D and trimming were worked out from the DNA. This sample has 350,000 to 450,000 clones, with approximately 90% found just once. The sample originates from a study of blood T cell repertoires in COVID-19. Whole-study context: Italy, Spain and the United States were the sources of the convalescent and acute COVID-19 samples. The analysed material was cDNA or gDNA that came from T cells, B-cell-depleted T cells, or PBMCs.

The receptor was derived from a woman aged 40 to 49 who had been exposed to COVID-19. The sample taken for sequencing was PBMCs or T cells enriched from blood (not recorded which).

CDR3 region: CASGLNRLVPYEQYF. In DNA form, the CDR3 reads TGTGCTAGTGGTTTGAATCGACTAGTTCCCTACGAGCAGTACTTC. The gene calls are TRBV12-5 and TRBJ2-7, with D perhaps TRBD2 (6 bases). The length of the CDR3 is 15 residues. Germline V gene sequence: CDR1 LGHNT, CDR2 FRNRAP. The germline V and J ends were trimmed by 2 bases and 2 bases, with 13 bases remaining between them.